A single sample gave rise to the 24 T cell receptor beta chains below, sequenced in a study of T cell repertoires in cytomegalovirus infection. These TCRs' antigens remain unknown. TCRdb called the reads again in MiXCR, with one record for every CDR3 protein. Here the sample spans a few hundred thousand distinct CDR3 sequences, around 40% being singletons. The specimen was cultured PBMCs, collected from culture after CMV antigen stimulation. The receptors come from a human donor in good health (CMV status not recorded). Some clones in this sample may be carry-over from other donors' samples.

The rearrangement links TRBV20-1 to TRBJ1-5; weak D call: TRBD1 (5 bases). Germline V CDR1 and CDR2: DFQATT, SNEGSKA (reference sequence). This CDR3 has 14 residues. Trimming shortened V by 1 base and J by 7 bases, and 14 bases separated the two germline ends. DNA for the CDR3: TGCAGTGCTAGAGGCGGGGCAGGTTGGCAGCCCCAGCATTTT. Its translation: CSARGGAGWQPQHF.

The rearrangement joins TRBV7-8 to TRBJ2-7, with D unclear. The length of the CDR3 is 16 residues. Germline loops: CDR1 SGHVS, CDR2 FQNEAQ. The germline V and J ends were trimmed by 0 bases and 2 bases, with 14 bases remaining between them. CDR3 loop: CASSLARVSATYEQYF. As DNA, the CDR3 is TGTGCCAGCAGCTTAGCTCGGGTATCCGCGACCTACGAGCAGTACTTC. Filled out from reference TRBV7-8 and TRBJ2-7, the complete variable domain reads GAGVSQSPRYKVAKRGQDVALRCDPISGHVSLFWYQQALGQGPEFLTYFQNEAQLDKSGLPSDRFFAERPEGSVSTLKIQRTQQEDSAVYLCASSLARVSATYEQYFGPGTRLTVT.

The chain is built from TRBV2 and TRBJ1-2; tentative D call: TRBD1 (5 bases). From germline, CDR1 is SNHLY and CDR2 FYNNEI. This CDR3 has 12 residues. V gave up 6 bases and J gave up 8 bases, with 13 bases separating them. CDR3 loop: CASRPTGYGYTF. As DNA, the CDR3 is TGTGCCAGCAGGCCTACAGGTTACGGCTACACCTTC. The complete variable domain, with remaining parts taken from reference TRBV2 and TRBJ1-2, reads EPEVTQTPSHQVTQMGQEVILRCVPISNHLYFYWYRQILGQKVEFLVSFYNNEISEKSEIFDDQFSVERPDGSNFTLKIRSTKLEDSAMYFCASRPTGYGYTFGSGTRLTVV.

The chain couples TRBV7-2 to TRBJ1-2; 9 positions agree with TRBD1. Germline CDR1 and CDR2: SGHTA and FQGNSA. J was trimmed by 6 bases and V by 3 bases; bases with no gene match: 11. This CDR3 has 16 amino acids. The CDR3 DNA sequence: TGTGCCAGCAGCTTGTGGCGGACAGGGGTCGGGAATGGCTACACCTTC. Translating it yields CASSLWRTGVGNGYTF.

V usage is TRBV4-3 and J usage is TRBJ1-5, with D hard to call. V shed 0 bases and J shed 3 bases, with 12 bases lying between them. Germline V gives CDR1 LGHNA, CDR2 YSLEER. The length of the CDR3 is 16 residues. The DNA of the CDR3 is TGCGCCAGCAGCCAAGATGTGGTCAGACACAATCAGCCCCAGCATTTT. Its translation: CASSQDVVRHNQPQHF.

The V call is TRBV7-2, the J call TRBJ2-1; no clear D gene. The CDR3 runs to 13 residues. Looked up from germline, CDR1 is SGHTA and CDR2 is FQGNSA. Trimming removed 3 bases from V and 8 bases from J, with 11 bases in between. CDR3: CASSFLNGDEQFF. CDR3 coding DNA: TGTGCCAGCAGCTTTCTGAATGGGGATGAGCAGTTCTTC. Full variable domain (remainder filled in from reference TRBV7-2 and TRBJ2-1): GAGVSQSPSNKVTEKGKDVELRCDPISGHTALYWYRQSLGQGLEFLIYFQGNSAPDKSGLPSDRFSAERTGGSVSTLTIQRTQQEDSAVYLCASSFLNGDEQFFGPGTRLTVL.

V gene TRBV12-5 combines with J gene TRBJ2-7; the D gene is possibly TRBD2 (5 bases). Germline V gene sequence: CDR1 LGHNT, CDR2 FRNRAP. CDR3 length equals 18 residues. V dropped 0 bases and J dropped 2 bases, with 20 bases sitting between them. This CDR3 reads CASGLVLGRAARAYEQYF. DNA of the CDR3: TGTGCTAGTGGTTTGGTACTTGGCCGAGCGGCTAGGGCCTACGAGCAGTACTTC.

V usage is TRBV7-2 and J usage is TRBJ1-2; D gene ambiguous. This CDR3 is built from 13 residues. Trimming removed 4 bases from V and 8 bases from J, with 14 bases in between. Germline V gene lookup returns CDR1 SGHTA and CDR2 FQGNSA. This CDR3 reads CASSSSGWSGYTF. The CDR3 DNA sequence: TGTGCCAGCAGCTCTAGCGGGTGGAGCGGCTACACCTTC. Full variable domain (rest looked up from reference TRBV7-2 and TRBJ1-2): GAGVSQSPSNKVTEKGKDVELRCDPISGHTALYWYRQSLGQGLEFLIYFQGNSAPDKSGLPSDRFSAERTGGSVSTLTIQRTQQEDSAVYLCASSSSGWSGYTFGSGTRLTVV.

V usage is TRBV24-1 and J usage is TRBJ2-2; 12 bases fit TRBD1. Germline-derived CDR1 and CDR2 are KGHDR and SFDVKD. The J segment lost 6 bases and the V segment lost 7 bases, leaving 5 bases of the junction unmatched. The CDR3 has 15 residues. DNA of the CDR3: TGTGCCACCAGCGGGACAGGGGGCGATTCCGGGGAGCTGTTTTTT. Translating it yields CATSGTGGDSGELFF.

V and J are TRBV6-5 and TRBJ2-5; perhaps TRBD2 as D (5 bases). CDR3 length: 12 amino acids. V was clipped by 8 bases and J by 2 bases, with 9 bases between them. Germline CDR1 MNHEY, CDR2 SVGAGI. CDR3 residues: CASRRRQETQYF. CDR3 coding DNA: TGTGCCAGCCGACGGAGGCAAGAGACCCAGTACTTC.

This clonotype has more than one count but fewer than ten. The rearrangement joins TRBV11-2 to TRBJ2-1; a weak D match, TRBD2 (5 bases). This CDR3 spans 16 amino acids. Trimming pared 5 bases from V and 6 bases from J, leaving 20 bases between. Germline V gene sequence: CDR1 SGHAT, CDR2 FQNNGV. The CDR3 sequence is CASSQNPTTSGNEQFF. The CDR3, as DNA: TGTGCCAGCAGCCAAAACCCGACTACCTCGGGCAATGAGCAGTTCTTC. The variable domain in full, completed from reference TRBV11-2 and TRBJ2-1, reads EAGVAQSPRYKIIEKRQSVAFWCNPISGHATLYWYQQILGQGPKLLIQFQNNGVVDDSQLPKDRFSAERLKGVDSTLKIQPAKLEDSAVYLCASSQNPTTSGNEQFFGPGTRLTVL.

The chain recombines TRBV25-1 with TRBJ1-4, with no clear D. V gave up 1 base and J gave up 8 bases, with 11 bases separating them. The CDR3 sequence is 14 residues long. Germline V CDR1 and CDR2: MGHDK, SYGVNS. The CDR3 DNA sequence: TGTGCCAGCAGTGAATTCGGCCGGAACGAAAAACTGTTTTTT. Protein sequence: CASSEFGRNEKLFF.

V and J are TRBV7-2 and TRBJ1-5, with 9 bases that match TRBD1. This CDR3 has 14 amino acids. Per germline, CDR1 SGHTA and CDR2 FQGNSA. V was clipped by 5 bases and J by 10 bases; unmatched bases: 9. The CDR3 region is CASSTRDREQPQHF. The CDR3 region has the DNA TGTGCCAGCAGCACCCGGGACAGGGAACAACCCCAGCATTTT.

The chain is built from TRBV7-2 and TRBJ2-7; D is unclear. Trimming shortened V by 4 bases and J by 7 bases, and 14 bases separated the two germline ends. The CDR3 sequence is 13 residues long. Germline CDR1 reads SGHTA; CDR2 reads FQGNSA. The CDR3 nucleotides read TGTGCCAGCAGCTCCTCAAACTTGGGAGAGCAGTACTTC. This sequence encodes CASSSSNLGEQYF.

In its sample, this clonotype was seen a few times. The chain carries TRBV7-2 and TRBJ1-2; D gene ambiguous. V was trimmed by 6 bases and J by 5 bases, leaving 13 bases between them. The CDR3 extends over 13 amino acids. The V gene's germline CDR1 is SGHTA and CDR2 FQGNSA. CDR3 bases: TGTGCCAGCAGAGAGGCAGGCGCTTATGGCTACACCTTC. Amino acid sequence: CASREAGAYGYTF.

The sample holds many counts of this clonotype. The J gene is TRBJ2-3, the V gene TRBV12-3 or TRBV12-4, with D tentatively TRBD1 (5 bases). V dropped 2 bases and J dropped 2 bases, with 8 bases sitting between them. This CDR3 spans 14 amino acids. The CDR3 DNA is TGTGCCAGCAGTTTATCAGGGCCCACAGATACGCAGTATTTT. It translates to CASSLSGPTDTQYF.

This clonotype showed up just a few times. The chain couples TRBV10-3 to TRBJ1-4; TRBD1 is a possible D gene (5 bases). CDR1 and CDR2 (germline): ENHRY, SYGVKD. The CDR3 contains 14 residues. V was clipped by 10 bases and J by 2 bases, with 14 bases between them. The CDR3 is CASSRGDTNEKLFF. The CDR3 DNA sequence: TGTGCCAGTTCGCGAGGGGATACTAATGAAAAACTGTTTTTT.

This clonotype was detected only a few times. This sequence joins TRBV7-9 and TRBJ2-1; D possibly corresponds to TRBD2 (5 bases). Germline V gene data show CDR1 as SEHNR and CDR2 as FQNEAQ (reference sequence). Trimming cost V 3 bases and J 6 bases, with 18 bases left between them. This CDR3 contains 16 residues. The CDR3 sequence: CASSFFAEKRGNEQFF. The CDR3 nucleotides are TGTGCCAGCAGCTTTTTTGCGGAAAAACGGGGCAATGAGCAGTTCTTC.

The genes are TRBV7-6 and TRBJ2-2; 7 bases are a match to TRBD2. The ends lost 4 bases at V and 2 bases at J; junction bases unmatched: 10. The germline gives CDR1 SGHVS, CDR2 FNYEAQ. This CDR3 is 17 amino acids long. In DNA form, the CDR3 reads TGTGCCAGCAGCTCCCCTGGGGGGGGGATAAACACCGGGGAGCTGTTTTTT. Translation: CASSSPGGGINTGELFF.

This chain uses TRBV7-2 with TRBJ2-3; 8 positions match TRBD2. Germline values: CDR1 SGHTA, CDR2 FQGNSA. The CDR3 runs to 16 residues. The V gene end was trimmed by 6 bases and the J gene end by 10 bases; junction bases not matched to a gene: 18. The CDR3 DNA sequence: TGTGCCAGCAGACACCCCCCCCTAAGCGGGAGTTCTCCGCAGTATTTT. It translates to CASRHPPLSGSSPQYF.

This clonotype was observed a handful of times. V gene TRBV2 combines with J gene TRBJ2-3; a weak D match, TRBD2 (6 bases). The CDR3 has 15 amino acids. V lost 4 bases, J lost 1 base, and 12 bases lay in between. Germline V gives CDR1 SNHLY, CDR2 FYNNEI. This CDR3 reads CASSGLVSGTDTQYF. For the CDR3, the DNA is TGTGCCAGCAGTGGACTAGTCTCGGGCACAGATACGCAGTATTTT.

The chain combines TRBV7-6 with TRBJ2-7, with D tentatively TRBD1 (5 bases). Trimming shortened V by 1 base and J by 0 bases, and 10 bases separated the two germline ends. Looked up from germline, CDR1 is SGHVS and CDR2 is FNYEAQ. This CDR3 is 15 amino acids long. For the CDR3, the DNA is TGTGCCAGCAGCTTAGGCAGGGCTCGCTCCTACGAGCAGTACTTC. It translates to CASSLGRARSYEQYF.

The rearrangement joins TRBV2 to TRBJ2-2; no definite D call. Germline V gene data show CDR1 as SNHLY and CDR2 as FYNNEI. Trimming cost V 0 bases and J 2 bases, with 7 bases left between them. This CDR3 is 15 amino acids long. The CDR3, as DNA: TGTGCCAGCAGTGAAGCGAACTTTAACACCGGGGAGCTGTTTTTT. It translates to CASSEANFNTGELFF.

The table lists this clonotype with a few counts. This rearrangement joins TRBV4-1 to TRBJ1-5; D gene unclear. The CDR3 covers 17 residues. Trimming stripped 3 bases from V and 2 bases from J, with 17 bases between. Germline lookup yields CDR1 MGHRA and CDR2 YSYEKL. The CDR3 sequence: CASSHPPSDRRNQPQHF. CDR3 DNA: TGCGCCAGCAGCCACCCACCTTCCGACCGTCGCAATCAGCCCCAGCATTTT.